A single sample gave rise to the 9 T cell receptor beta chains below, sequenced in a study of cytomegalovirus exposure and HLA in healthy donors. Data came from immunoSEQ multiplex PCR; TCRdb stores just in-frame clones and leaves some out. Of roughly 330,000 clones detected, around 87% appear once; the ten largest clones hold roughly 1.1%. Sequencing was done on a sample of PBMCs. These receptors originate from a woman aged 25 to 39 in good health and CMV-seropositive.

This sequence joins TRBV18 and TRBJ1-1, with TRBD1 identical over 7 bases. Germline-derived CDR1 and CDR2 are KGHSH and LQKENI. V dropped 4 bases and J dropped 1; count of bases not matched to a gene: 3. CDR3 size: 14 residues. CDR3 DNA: TGTGCCAGCTCACTTCAGGGGGGGAACACTGAAGCTTTCTTT. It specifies CASSLQGGNTEAFF.

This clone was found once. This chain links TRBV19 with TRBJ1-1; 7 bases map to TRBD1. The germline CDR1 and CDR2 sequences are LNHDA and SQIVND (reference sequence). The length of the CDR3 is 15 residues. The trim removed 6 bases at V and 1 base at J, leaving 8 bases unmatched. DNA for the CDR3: TGTGCCAGTAGACGGACCGGACAGGAGAACACTGAAGCTTTCTTT. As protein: CASRRTGQENTEAFF. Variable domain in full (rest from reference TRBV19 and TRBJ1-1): DGGITQSPKYLFRKEGQNVTLSCEQNLNHDAMYWYRQDPGQGLRLIYYSQIVNDFQKGDIAEGYSVSREKKESFPLTVTSAQKNPTAFYLCASRRTGQENTEAFFGQGTRLTVV.

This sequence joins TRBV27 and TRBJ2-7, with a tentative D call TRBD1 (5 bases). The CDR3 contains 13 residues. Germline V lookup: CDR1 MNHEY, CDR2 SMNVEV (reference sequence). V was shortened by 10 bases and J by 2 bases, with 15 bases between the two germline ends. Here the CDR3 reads CATRIRGTYEQYF. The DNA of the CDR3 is TGTGCCACCCGAATAAGGGGAACCTACGAGCAGTACTTC.

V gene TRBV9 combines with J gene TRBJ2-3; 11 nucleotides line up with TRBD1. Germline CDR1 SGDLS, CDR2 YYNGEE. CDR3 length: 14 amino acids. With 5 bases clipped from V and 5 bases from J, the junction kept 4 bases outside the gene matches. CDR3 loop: CASSPGTGGDTQYF. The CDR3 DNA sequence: TGTGCCAGCAGTCCGGGGACAGGGGGAGATACGCAGTATTTT. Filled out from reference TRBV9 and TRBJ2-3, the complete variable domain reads DSGVTQTPKHLITATGQRVTLRCSPRSGDLSVYWYQQSLDQGLQFLIQYYNGEERAKGNILERFSAQQFPDLHSELNLSSLELGDSALYFCASSPGTGGDTQYFGPGTRLTVL.

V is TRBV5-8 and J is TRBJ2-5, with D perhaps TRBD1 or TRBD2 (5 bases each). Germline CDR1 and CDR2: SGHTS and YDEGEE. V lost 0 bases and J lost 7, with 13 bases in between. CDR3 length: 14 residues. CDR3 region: CASSLAGPGWTQYF. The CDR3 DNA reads TGTGCCAGCAGCTTGGCGGGACCGGGGTGGACCCAGTACTTC.

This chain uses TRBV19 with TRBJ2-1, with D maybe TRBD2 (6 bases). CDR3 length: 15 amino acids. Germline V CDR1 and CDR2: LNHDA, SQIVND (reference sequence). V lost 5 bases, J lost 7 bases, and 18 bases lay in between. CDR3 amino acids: CASSSLGGVGNEQFF. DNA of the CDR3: TGTGCCAGTAGTTCCCTGGGAGGAGTAGGGAATGAGCAGTTCTTC. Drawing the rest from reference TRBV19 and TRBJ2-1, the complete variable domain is DGGITQSPKYLFRKEGQNVTLSCEQNLNHDAMYWYRQDPGQGLRLIYYSQIVNDFQKGDIAEGYSVSREKKESFPLTVTSAQKNPTAFYLCASSSLGGVGNEQFFGPGTRLTVL.

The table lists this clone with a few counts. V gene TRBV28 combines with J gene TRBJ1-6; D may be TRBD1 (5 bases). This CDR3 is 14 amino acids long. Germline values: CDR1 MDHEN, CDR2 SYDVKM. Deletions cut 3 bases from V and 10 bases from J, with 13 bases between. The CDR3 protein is CASSFGGGRSPLHF. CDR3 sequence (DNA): TGTGCCAGCAGTTTTGGGGGGGGGAGGTCACCCCTCCACTTT.

The CDR3 region has the DNA TGCGCCAGCAGCCAAGCAGTCGGGACAGGGGGTTCAGAGCAGTACTTC. Its translation: CASSQAVGTGGSEQYF. V usage is TRBV4-3 and J usage is TRBJ2-7, with 11 bases aligning to TRBD1. Germline loops: CDR1 LGHNA, CDR2 YSLEER. V lost 1 base, J lost 7 bases, and 9 bases stayed unmatched. The CDR3 length is 16 residues.

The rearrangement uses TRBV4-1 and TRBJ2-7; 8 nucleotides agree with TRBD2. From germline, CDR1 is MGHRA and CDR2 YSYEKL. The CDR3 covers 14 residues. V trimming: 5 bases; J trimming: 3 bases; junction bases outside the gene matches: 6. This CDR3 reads CASSNIAGIYEQYF. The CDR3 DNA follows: TGCGCCAGCAGCAATATAGCGGGAATCTACGAGCAGTACTTC.